The 20 T cell receptor beta chains below were found in one sample sequenced in a study of T cell repertoires in cytomegalovirus infection (dated by TCRdb to 2018 to 2020). Sequencer: Illumina HiSeq 1500. TCRdb reprocessed the public reads (quality trimming at Q25 with fastp, clone calling with MiXCR) and kept in-frame beta chains. Duplicate CDR3 protein sequences are folded into a single record with the most common DNA and genes. In this sample the table shows about 310,000 distinct CDR3 sequences, roughly 9.3% of which occur a single time. The ten largest clones represent around 2.6% of the sample. Sequencing was carried out using PBMCs. The receptor set was obtained from a human donor in good health (CMV status not recorded). Some clones in this sample may be carry-over from other donors' samples.

At least ten counts were recorded for this clonotype. The chain carries TRBV20-1 and TRBJ2-7, with D tentatively TRBD1 or TRBD2 (5 bases each). CDR3 length: 17 residues. Germline-derived CDR1 and CDR2 are DFQATT and SNEGSKA (reference sequence). Between the trimmed V and J ends, which lost 3 bases and 7 bases, there was a span of 28 bases. The CDR3 reads CSASPRMPGTGLWEQYV. The CDR3 nucleotides read TGCAGTGCTAGCCCCCGGATGCCAGGGACCGGGTTGTGGGAGCAGTACGTC.

This clonotype has a count of ten or more. The DNA of the CDR3 is TGTGCCAGCAGCCCGGGACCCCTCTACAATGAGCAGTTCTTC. It specifies CASSPGPLYNEQFF. The rearrangement links TRBV7-6 to TRBJ2-1, with D perhaps being TRBD1 or TRBD2 (5 bases each). Between the trimmed V and J ends, which lost 5 bases and 3 bases, there was a span of 11 bases. The CDR3 totals 14 residues. Germline V lookup: CDR1 SGHVS, CDR2 FNYEAQ.

The table lists this clonotype with many counts. This rearrangement joins TRBV10-3 to TRBJ2-2; 10 bases match TRBD2. This CDR3 comprises 16 residues. CDR1 ENHRY and CDR2 SYGVKD come from the germline V gene. V gave up 4 bases and J gave up 0 bases; unmatched junction bases: 2. In nucleotides, the CDR3 is TGTGCCATCAGTGCTAGCGGGGGCCCGAACACCGGGGAGCTGTTTTTT. Its translation is CAISASGGPNTGELFF.

At least ten counts were recorded for this clonotype. This sequence joins TRBV12-3 or TRBV12-4 and TRBJ1-1, with 7 bases fitting TRBD1. Losses at the gene ends were 6 bases for V and 0 bases for J; bases not matched to a gene: 7. The CDR3 consists of 15 residues. CDR3 loop: CASRKTGLMNTEAFF. In nucleotides, the CDR3 is TGTGCCAGCAGGAAGACAGGGCTGATGAACACTGAAGCTTTCTTT.

This clonotype occurred many times. V is TRBV12-3 or TRBV12-4 and J is TRBJ1-4, with D maybe TRBD1 (5 bases). The V end lost 11 bases, the J end lost 4 bases, and 29 bases lay between the germline ends. This CDR3 is 18 amino acids long. The CDR3 DNA is TGTGCCTCTTCCGGCGGGCAACAGGAAGAACCATTTAATGAAAAACTGTTTTTT. The encoded protein is CASSGGQQEEPFNEKLFF.

This clonotype was recorded at least ten times. The chain employs TRBV7-9 and TRBJ2-7; 9 bases are shared with TRBD1. The J segment lost 3 bases and the V segment lost 5 bases, leaving 5 bases of the junction unmatched. This CDR3 is built from 14 residues. Germline CDR1 SEHNR, CDR2 FQNEAQ (reference sequence). CDR3 DNA sequence: TGTGCCAGCAGCGGGGACAGGGACAACTACGAGCAGTACTTC. Translation: CASSGDRDNYEQYF. Full variable domain (rest looked up from reference TRBV7-9 and TRBJ2-7): DTGVSQNPRHKITKRGQNVTFRCDPISEHNRLYWYRQTLGQGPEFLTYFQNEAQLEKSRLLSDRFSAERPKGSFSTLEIQRTEQGDSAMYLCASSGDRDNYEQYFGPGTRLTVT.

This clonotype was counted at least ten times. This sequence joins TRBV28 and TRBJ2-4; D unclear. The V end lost 2 bases, the J end lost 8 bases, and 13 bases lay between the germline ends. In germline, CDR1 is MDHEN, CDR2 SYDVKM. This CDR3 spans 14 amino acids. In DNA form, the CDR3 reads TGTGCCAGCAGTTTAGGACGCGACGCGTACATTCAGTACTTC. Its translation: CASSLGRDAYIQYF.

This clonotype was picked up many times. The CDR3 coding sequence is TGTGCCAGCAGCTTAAGAAACACTATAGCCAAAAACATTCAGTACTTC. It encodes CASSLRNTIAKNIQYF. The chain couples TRBV7-2 to TRBJ2-4; D uncertain. V dropped 2 bases and J dropped 0 bases, with 11 bases sitting between them. Germline assignment: CDR1 SGHTA and CDR2 FQGNSA. The CDR3 is 16 amino acids. The whole variable domain, remainder taken from reference TRBV7-2 and TRBJ2-4, is GAGVSQSPSNKVTEKGKDVELRCDPISGHTALYWYRQSLGQGLEFLIYFQGNSAPDKSGLPSDRFSAERTGGSVSTLTIQRTQQEDSAVYLCASSLRNTIAKNIQYFGAGTRLSVL.

CDR3 in DNA: TGTGCCAGCAGCCCCAGATGGACTAGCGGGCTCACCTACAATGAGCAGTTCTTC. Translation gives CASSPRWTSGLTYNEQFF. The chain links TRBV5-5 to TRBJ2-1; 11 bases fit TRBD2. This CDR3 region has 18 residues. The ends lost 4 bases at V and 2 bases at J; junction bases unmatched: 11. Germline lookup yields CDR1 SGHKS and CDR2 YYEKEE (reference sequence). Full variable domain (missing parts from reference TRBV5-5 and TRBJ2-1): DAGVTQSPTHLIKTRGQQVTLRCSPISGHKSVSWYQQVLGQGPQFIFQYYEKEERGRGNFPDRFSARQFPNYSSELNVNALLLGDSALYLCASSPRWTSGLTYNEQFFGPGTRLTVL.

At least ten counts were recorded for this clonotype. The chain carries TRBV14 and TRBJ2-2; D might be TRBD2 (6 bases). This CDR3 spans 16 amino acids. From germline, CDR1 is SGHDN and CDR2 FVKESK. V was pared by 4 bases and J by 2 bases, with 14 bases between. CDR3 residues: CASSRHGGQNTGELFF. DNA for the CDR3: TGTGCCAGCAGCCGCCACGGGGGTCAAAACACCGGGGAGCTGTTTTTT.

This clonotype was counted only a few times. V gene TRBV29-1 combines with J gene TRBJ2-3; TRBD1 matches 7 bases. This CDR3 is 18 amino acids long. Germline V gene data show CDR1 as SQVTM and CDR2 as ANQGSEA. J lost 4 bases, V lost 2 bases, and 18 bases had no gene match. CDR3 protein: CSVERGRGDSRVPDTQYF. CDR3 in DNA: TGCAGCGTTGAAAGGGGGCGCGGAGACTCGAGGGTTCCAGATACGCAGTATTTT.

This clonotype was observed at least ten times. The chain employs TRBV14 and TRBJ2-1; D gene unclear. This CDR3 region has 12 residues. Germline values: CDR1 SGHDN, CDR2 FVKESK. V was clipped by 1 base and J by 3 bases, with 1 base between them. This CDR3 is CASSQVYNEQFF. CDR3 DNA: TGTGCCAGCAGCCAAGTCTACAATGAGCAGTTCTTC.

This clonotype occurred a few times. The rearrangement joins TRBV7-9 to TRBJ2-5, with TRBD1 matching 9 bases. Germline CDR1 SEHNR, CDR2 FQNEAQ (reference sequence). The J segment lost 5 bases and the V segment lost 1 base, leaving 11 bases of the junction unmatched. The CDR3 consists of 17 residues. The DNA for the CDR3 is TGTGCCAGCAGCTTAGGTACCGGGACAGGGAGAGGGGAGACCCAGTACTTC. It is translated as CASSLGTGTGRGETQYF.

This clonotype was counted at least ten times. The V gene is TRBV20-1, the J gene TRBJ1-2, with TRBD1 as a possible D gene (5 bases). The germline gives CDR1 DFQATT, CDR2 SNEGSKA (reference sequence). This CDR3 is built from 12 residues. The V and J ends lost 6 bases and 8 bases respectively, with 16 bases between them. The CDR3 sequence: CSAKTGVDGYTF. The CDR3, as DNA: TGCAGTGCGAAGACGGGGGTAGACGGCTACACCTTC.

This clonotype was seen at least ten times. V and J are TRBV28 and TRBJ1-2, with D perhaps matching TRBD1 (6 bases). V lost 3 bases and J 6 bases, leaving 14 bases between the germline ends. CDR1 MDHEN and CDR2 SYDVKM come from the germline V gene. This CDR3 comprises 14 residues. Here the CDR3 DNA reads TGTGCCAGCAGTTTGGGCAGGGGTAAGGATGGCTACACCTTC. This translates into CASSLGRGKDGYTF.

Comment on this clonotype: Being one base from a much bigger clone, this may be a read error. This chain joins TRBV14 and TRBJ2-7; tentatively, D is TRBD2 (6 bases). V was pared by 1 base and J by 6 bases, with 7 bases between. The CDR3 length is 12 residues. The germline V gene encodes CDR1 SGHDN and CDR2 FVKESK. As DNA, the CDR3 is TGTGCCAGCAGCCAAGTCGGGGGCGAGCAGTACTTC. Its translation is CASSQVGGEQYF.

For this clonotype: Germline is not matched at one junction end, which may reflect a read error. This sequence joins TRBV7-2 and TRBJ1-2, with D hard to call. There are 15 residues in the CDR3. CDR1 SGHTA and CDR2 FQGNSA come from the germline V gene. The CDR3 protein is CACSLAWTFGDGYTF. The CDR3 DNA sequence: TGTGCCTGCAGCTTAGCGTGGACCTTTGGGGATGGCTACACCTTC.

This clonotype was found many times. V gene TRBV7-8 combines with J gene TRBJ2-1; D gene unclear. The CDR3 consists of 14 residues. V gave up 1 base and J gave up 3 bases, with 7 bases separating them. CDR1 SGHVS and CDR2 FQNEAQ come from the germline V gene. CDR3 amino acids: CASSLVALYNEQFF. The CDR3 bases are TGTGCCAGCAGCTTAGTAGCCCTCTACAATGAGCAGTTCTTC.

This chain links TRBV6-1 with TRBJ2-1; TRBD2 aligns across 10 bases. V was pared by 6 bases and J by 6 bases, with 8 bases of the junction left unmatched. CDR1 is MNHNS and CDR2 is SASEGT in the germline V gene. The CDR3 is made up of 15 amino acids. CDR3 protein: CASSQSGRGLNEQFF. As DNA, the CDR3 is TGTGCCAGCAGCCAAAGCGGGAGGGGTCTCAATGAGCAGTTCTTC.

This clonotype was detected ten times or more. The V gene is TRBV7-8, the J gene TRBJ1-2; 7 bases agree with TRBD1. There are 17 residues in the CDR3. Germline V lookup: CDR1 SGHVS, CDR2 FQNEAQ. V shed 0 bases, J shed 5 bases, and the junction held 12 bases outside the gene matches. In DNA, the CDR3 is TGTGCCAGCAGCTTAGCCGGAGGGACAGCTGCGTTATATGGCTACACCTTC. Amino acids: CASSLAGGTAALYGYTF.